The 2 T cell receptor beta chains below were found in one sample sequenced in a study of blood T cell repertoires in COVID-19. TCRdb's table, derived via immunoSEQ multiplex PCR, lists solely in-frame clones and lacks some. The sample includes 35,000 to 55,000 clones, approximately 85% of them seen just once. The sample comprised peripheral blood. Source of these receptors: a human donor in a cohort sampled during active COVID-19.

The CDR3 spells CASSDGTVNQPQHF. CDR3 coding DNA: TGTGCCAGCAGCGACGGGACAGTCAATCAGCCCCAGCATTTT. The V and J genes are TRBV7-8 and TRBJ1-5; 7 bases match TRBD1. Germline CDR1 and CDR2: SGHVS and FQNEAQ. The length of the CDR3 is 14 residues. The trim removed 5 bases at V and 3 bases at J, leaving 4 bases unmatched.

DNA for the CDR3: TGTGCCAGCAAAAAAGGGGAAACTAATGAAAAACTGTTTTTT. It codes for CASKKGETNEKLFF. The chain employs TRBV7-8 and TRBJ1-4, with D perhaps TRBD1 (5 bases). The CDR3 totals 14 residues. V shed 7 bases and J shed 1 base, with 10 bases lying between them. The germline gives CDR1 SGHVS, CDR2 FQNEAQ.